These 8 T cell receptor beta chains were sequenced from one sample in a study of Graves' ophthalmopathy and Graves' hyperthyroidism. Transcripts of RNA were the source for amplifying TCR beta CDR3 regions. First-round RT-PCR relied on HTBI primers, and a second-round multiplex PCR came next. TCRdb analysed the multiplex PCR reads with MiXCR anew, one entry per CDR3 protein. The top ten clones hold 2% to 2.5% of a sample with about 390,000 distinct CDR3 sequences, 15% to 20% of them seen once. Sequencing was done on a sample of peripheral blood. The receptors were gathered from an adult woman with stable Graves' hyperthyroidism.

This clonotype was detected ten times or more. V gene TRBV5-1 combines with J gene TRBJ1-1; D is uncertain. The CDR3 is 14 amino acids. Trimming cost V 1 base and J 1 base, with 8 bases left between them. From germline, CDR1 is SGHRS and CDR2 YFSETQ. CDR3 sequence: CASSLWASNTEAFF. The CDR3 DNA follows: TGCGCCAGCAGCTTGTGGGCCTCGAACACTGAAGCTTTCTTT.

This clonotype came up many times. The chain uses TRBV6-1 and TRBJ2-7; TRBD1 matches at 7 bases. The J segment lost 1 base and the V segment lost 7 bases, leaving 1 base of the junction unmatched. Per the germline V gene, CDR1 is MNHNS and CDR2 is SASEGT. The CDR3 totals 12 residues. The CDR3 DNA is TGTGCCAGCATGACAGGGTCCTACGAGCAGTACTTC. It yields the protein CASMTGSYEQYF.

The gene calls are TRBV28 and TRBJ2-7, with 10 bases that match TRBD1. CDR3 length: 18 amino acids. The junction had 16 bases not matched to a gene; V was cut back by 5 bases and J by 3 bases. CDR1 and CDR2 (germline): MDHEN, SYDVKM. CDR3 region: CASSAQTLRDRGFYEQYF. The CDR3 nucleotides are TGTGCCAGCAGTGCCCAAACCCTCCGGGACAGGGGTTTCTACGAGCAGTACTTC.

This clonotype was seen more than once but under ten times. CDR3 sequence reads: CASSPSGRGNYEQYF. The CDR3 DNA follows: TGCGCCAGCAGCCCTAGCGGGAGGGGAAACTACGAGCAGTACTTC. This chain links TRBV5-1 with TRBJ2-7; 12 positions agree with TRBD2. Germline assignment: CDR1 SGHRS and CDR2 YFSETQ. The CDR3 is 15 amino acids. V shed 4 bases, J shed 3 bases, and the junction held 5 bases outside the gene matches.

V and J are TRBV6-2 or TRBV6-3 and TRBJ1-5, with a tentative D call TRBD1 (6 bases). Germline V gives CDR1 MNHEY, CDR2 SVGEGT. This CDR3 comprises 14 residues. The V end lost 6 bases, the J end lost 4 bases, and 13 bases lay between the germline ends. The CDR3 spells CASRKDRQNQPQHF. CDR3 coding DNA: TGTGCCAGCAGAAAAGACAGGCAAAATCAGCCCCAGCATTTT.

This clonotype was detected many times. The junction does not match germline at one end; this may be a read error. The genes are TRBV20-1 and TRBJ1-2; no firm D call. Germline V gene lookup returns CDR1 DFQATT and CDR2 SNEGSKA (reference sequence). The CDR3 contains 12 residues. DNA for the CDR3: TGCGGTGCCACGGCCCTCAACTATGGCTACACCTTC. Translating it yields CGATALNYGYTF.

This clonotype was seen ten or more times. This chain links TRBV29-1 with TRBJ1-3, with TRBD1 matching over 8 bases. The trim removed 3 bases at V and 4 bases at J, leaving 5 bases unmatched. CDR3 length: 14 amino acids. Germline-derived CDR1 and CDR2 are SQVTM and ANQGSEA. CDR3 region: CSVEDRENGNTIYF. The DNA for the CDR3 is TGCAGCGTTGAGGACAGGGAGAACGGAAACACCATATATTTT. Together with reference TRBV29-1 and TRBJ1-3, the CDR3 gives the full variable domain: SAVISQKPSRDICQRGTSLTIQCQVDSQVTMMFWYRQQPGQSLTLIATANQGSEATYESGFVIDKFPISRPNLTFSTLTVSNMSPEDSSIYLCSVEDRENGNTIYFGEGSWLTVV.

This clonotype was picked up many times. A single base separates this from a much larger clone, so it may be a read error. The chain is built from TRBV12-3 or TRBV12-4 and TRBJ2-4, with TRBD1 identical over 8 bases. CDR3 length: 15 amino acids. The CDR3 sequence is CASRAGQGSKNIKYF. The CDR3 bases are TGTGCCAGCAGGGCAGGACAGGGTTCGAAAAACATTAAGTACTTC.